This TCR beta chain was identified during a study of post-analysis software for immune sequencing data. Every TCR beta cDNA library bore unique molecular identifiers. MiXCR, applied by TCRdb to the PCR reads, yields one record per CDR3 protein. The data hold 150,000 to 200,000 distinct CDR3 sequences, with approximately 31% observed a single time. This clonotype came up many times. What it recognizes is unknown. Study conclusions and caveats: In patients, TRBV5-6, TRBV5-1 and TRBV20-1 belonged to several TRBV segments found more frequently than in controls.

Germline V gene data show CDR1 as MGHRA and CDR2 as YSYEKL. The CDR3 extends over 15 amino acids. Trimming stripped 4 bases from V and 0 bases from J, with 7 bases between. This clonotype was obtained from a girl between 5 and 17 years old with multiple sclerosis. This sequence joins TRBV4-1 and TRBJ2-6; D uncertain. The sample comprised blood. CDR3 sequence reads: CASSRVDSGANVLTF. The CDR3 DNA is TGCGCCAGCAGCCGGGTCGACTCTGGGGCCAACGTCCTGACTTTC.